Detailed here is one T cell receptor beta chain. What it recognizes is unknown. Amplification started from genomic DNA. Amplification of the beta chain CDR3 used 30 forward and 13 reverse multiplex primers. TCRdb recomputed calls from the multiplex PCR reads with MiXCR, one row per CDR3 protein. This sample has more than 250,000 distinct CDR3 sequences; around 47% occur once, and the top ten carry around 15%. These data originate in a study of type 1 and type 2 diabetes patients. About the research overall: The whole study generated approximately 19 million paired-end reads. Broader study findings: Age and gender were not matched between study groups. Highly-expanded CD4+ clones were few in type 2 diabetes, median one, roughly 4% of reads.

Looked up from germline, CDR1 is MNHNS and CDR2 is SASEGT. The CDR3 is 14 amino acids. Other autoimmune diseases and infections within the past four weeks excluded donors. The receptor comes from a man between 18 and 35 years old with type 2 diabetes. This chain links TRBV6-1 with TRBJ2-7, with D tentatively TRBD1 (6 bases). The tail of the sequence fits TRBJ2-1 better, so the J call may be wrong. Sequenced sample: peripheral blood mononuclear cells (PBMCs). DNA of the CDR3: TGTGCCAGCAGTTACTCGGGGCAGGGGCATGAGCAGTTCTTC. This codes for CASSYSGQGHEQFF.